This passage covers 26 T cell receptor beta chains from one sample sequenced in a study of cytotoxic CD8 clonotypes in ibrutinib-treated CLL. The repertoire was sequenced with immunoSEQ multiplex PCR; TCRdb's copy has only in-frame clones and lacks some. This sample has 160,000 or so clones, with roughly 86% found just once. The sample consisted of PBMCs, taken after 12 months of ibrutinib treatment. The receptors here all came from a human donor with chronic lymphocytic leukemia.

The chain couples TRBV7-6 to TRBJ2-1, with 8 bases lining up with TRBD2. Germline loops: CDR1 SGHVS, CDR2 FNYEAQ. The CDR3 is made up of 14 amino acids. Trimming removed 2 bases from V and 4 bases from J; junction bases left unmatched: 1. The CDR3 DNA reads TGTGCCAGCAGCTTAAGCGGGAGATACAATGAGCAGTTCTTC. Translation: CASSLSGRYNEQFF. Together with reference TRBV7-6 and TRBJ2-1, the CDR3 gives the full variable domain: GAGVSQSPRYKVTKRGQDVALRCDPISGHVSLYWYRQALGQGPEFLTYFNYEAQQDKSGLPNDRFSAERPEGSISTLTIQRTEQRDSAMYRCASSLSGRYNEQFFGPGTRLTVL.

This clone was counted between two and nine times. V usage is TRBV7-9 and J usage is TRBJ1-5, with D tentatively TRBD1 (6 bases). With 5 bases removed from V and 6 bases from J, the gap between germline ends came to 11 bases. Germline lookup yields CDR1 SEHNR and CDR2 FQNEAQ (reference sequence). This CDR3 region has 13 residues. CDR3 region: CASSGPRGQPQHF. The CDR3 region has the DNA TGTGCCAGCAGCGGCCCCAGGGGTCAGCCCCAGCATTTT.

The chain carries TRBV18 and TRBJ2-7, with D hard to call. Germline V gives CDR1 KGHSH, CDR2 LQKENI. The CDR3 spans 14 residues. The V end was cut by 0 bases, the J end by 0 bases, with 6 bases between. The CDR3 here is CASSPPWSSYEQYF. In DNA, the CDR3 is TGTGCCAGCTCACCACCGTGGTCCTCCTACGAGCAGTACTTC.

The rearrangement joins TRBV7-8 to TRBJ1-1; no clear D gene. CDR1 is SGHVS, CDR2 FQNEAQ, per germline. This CDR3 has 12 amino acids. The V gene lost 6 bases and the J gene lost 11 bases, with 16 bases spanning the gap. The CDR3 protein is CASSITATPAFF. CDR3 sequence (DNA): TGTGCCAGCAGTATCACTGCCACTCCGGCTTTCTTT.

The genes are TRBV7-7 and TRBJ2-2; D is ambiguous. The CDR3 loop spans 12 amino acids. The germline V gene encodes CDR1 SSHAT and CDR2 FNYEAQ (reference sequence). The germline V and J ends were trimmed by 5 bases and 3 bases, with 4 bases remaining between them. The CDR3 nucleotides read TGTGCCAGCAGCCCACACACCGGGGAGCTGTTTTTT. This gives the protein CASSPHTGELFF.

This sequence joins TRBV30 and TRBJ1-4; no definite D call. The CDR3 has 15 residues. The V gene's germline CDR1 is GTSNPN and CDR2 SVGIG (reference sequence). Trimming took off 6 bases at V and 3 bases at J, with 17 bases between the two ends. Written as DNA, the CDR3 is TGTGCCTGCGTTACGGGCGGGAGGGCTAATGAAAAACTGTTTTTT. It yields the protein CACVTGGRANEKLFF.

The gene calls are TRBV5-6 and TRBJ2-3, with a tentative D call TRBD2 (6 bases). In germline, CDR1 is SGHDT, CDR2 YYEEEE. The CDR3 has 13 residues. Trimming shortened V by 4 bases and J by 4 bases, and 10 bases separated the two germline ends. CDR3 amino acids: CASSPGLPDTQYF. DNA of the CDR3: TGTGCCAGCAGCCCGGGACTCCCAGATACGCAGTATTTT.

The rearrangement joins TRBV5-4 to TRBJ1-2; D call uncertain. This CDR3 comprises 15 residues. Trimming took off 0 bases at V and 8 bases at J, with 17 bases between the two ends. The germline V gene encodes CDR1 SGHNT and CDR2 YYREEE (reference sequence). The DNA of the CDR3 is TGTGCCAGCAGCTTGGCGCAAGGCCGGAGTAGAGGCTACACCTTC. Translation gives CASSLAQGRSRGYTF.

This clone was observed once. This chain joins TRBV20-1 and TRBJ1-1, with D possibly matching TRBD1 (6 bases). Germline CDR1 and CDR2: DFQATT and SNEGSKA (reference sequence). V lost 6 bases to trimming and J lost 8 bases, with 13 bases between them. The CDR3 length is 11 residues. This chain's CDR3 is CSAVTRGEAFF. CDR3 DNA: TGCAGTGCGGTTACAAGGGGGGAAGCTTTCTTT.

The CDR3 DNA follows: TGTGCCAGCAGGGGTCAGGGGATAAGTGGGCTGTTTTTT. It is translated as CASRGQGISGLFF. V is TRBV6-1 and J is TRBJ2-2; perhaps TRBD1 as D (6 bases). Trimming pared 6 bases from V and 13 bases from J, leaving 18 bases between. This CDR3 is 13 amino acids long. In germline, CDR1 is MNHNS, CDR2 SASEGT.

The genes are TRBV9 and TRBJ2-1; 10 bases agree with TRBD2. The J segment lost 8 bases and the V segment lost 4 bases, leaving 9 bases of the junction unmatched. The germline CDR1 and CDR2 sequences are SGDLS and YYNGEE. The CDR3 loop spans 15 amino acids. CDR3 in DNA: TGTGCCAGCAGCCCTTATAGCGGGGGGTTCGATGAGCAGTTCTTC. This gives the protein CASSPYSGGFDEQFF.

This clone was detected only once. This chain uses TRBV27 with TRBJ2-7, with 9 bases fitting TRBD1. Germline CDR1 is MNHEY and CDR2 is SMNVEV (reference sequence). Losses at the gene ends were 6 bases for V and 1 base for J; bases not matched to a gene: 4. The CDR3 spans 14 residues. In DNA, the CDR3 is TGTGCCAGCAGGCCGGGACAGGGTTCCTACGAGCAGTACTTC. This sequence encodes CASRPGQGSYEQYF.

The chain is built from TRBV19 and TRBJ2-4; no reliable D call. The ends were cut back, 10 bases at V and 0 bases at J, with 22 bases in the middle. The germline V gene encodes CDR1 LNHDA and CDR2 SQIVND (reference sequence). The CDR3 has 17 residues. This chain's CDR3 is CATSQRLLILAKNIQYF. The CDR3 DNA sequence: TGTGCCACCAGCCAGCGCTTACTAATATTAGCCAAAAACATTCAGTACTTC.

The chain joins TRBV5-8 to TRBJ2-5, with 8 bases fitting TRBD2. Losses at the gene ends were 3 bases for V and 2 bases for J; bases not matched to a gene: 12. Germline CDR1 reads SGHTS; CDR2 reads YDEGEE. The CDR3 runs 17 residues. CDR3 nucleotide sequence: TGTGCCAGCAGCTCGGGACTAGTATGGGTCGGACAAGAGACCCAGTACTTC. Its protein product is CASSSGLVWVGQETQYF.

The V call is TRBV7-6, the J call TRBJ1-1, with D possibly being TRBD1 (6 bases). V was trimmed by 5 bases and J by 4 bases, leaving 11 bases between them. The CDR3 length is 13 residues. The germline V gene encodes CDR1 SGHVS and CDR2 FNYEAQ. The CDR3 loop reads CASSGGARTEAFF. CDR3 in DNA: TGTGCCAGCAGCGGGGGGGCACGCACTGAAGCTTTCTTT. The whole variable domain, filled in from reference TRBV7-6 and TRBJ1-1, reads GAGVSQSPRYKVTKRGQDVALRCDPISGHVSLYWYRQALGQGPEFLTYFNYEAQQDKSGLPNDRFSAERPEGSISTLTIQRTEQRDSAMYRCASSGGARTEAFFGQGTRLTVV.

V is TRBV5-4 and J is TRBJ2-3; D unclear. CDR1 SGHNT and CDR2 YYREEE come from the germline V gene (reference sequence). This CDR3 is built from 13 residues. With 2 bases removed from V and 0 bases from J, the gap between germline ends came to 4 bases. In nucleotides, the CDR3 is TGTGCCAGCAGCTTCCCGAGCACAGATACGCAGTATTTT. Its translation is CASSFPSTDTQYF.

This chain uses TRBV9 with TRBJ2-3; D possibly corresponds to TRBD1 (5 bases). CDR3 size: 15 residues. V lost 0 bases, J lost 0 bases, and 8 bases lay in between. Germline V CDR1 and CDR2: SGDLS, YYNGEE. The chain's CDR3 is CASSVGTGSTDTQYF. In nucleotides, the CDR3 is TGTGCCAGCAGCGTAGGAACAGGTAGCACAGATACGCAGTATTTT.

The rearrangement uses TRBV14 and TRBJ1-1; TRBD1 matches 7 bases. The J segment lost 3 bases and the V segment lost 4 bases, leaving 8 bases of the junction unmatched. This CDR3 is built from 15 residues. The germline CDR1 and CDR2 sequences are SGHDN and FVKESK. The CDR3 protein is CASSPRTGGDTEAFF. For the CDR3, the DNA is TGTGCCAGCAGCCCTAGGACAGGTGGGGACACTGAAGCTTTCTTT.

V gene TRBV6-1 combines with J gene TRBJ1-6, with D possibly being TRBD1 (5 bases). Trimming shortened V by 2 bases and J by 11 bases, and 16 bases separated the two germline ends. Germline V lookup: CDR1 MNHNS, CDR2 SASEGT. The CDR3 spans 15 residues. CDR3 residues: CASSELPGTPTPLHF. The CDR3 nucleotides read TGTGCCAGCAGTGAACTTCCGGGGACTCCGACACCCCTCCACTTT.

The V gene is TRBV28, the J gene TRBJ1-2; a weak D match, TRBD1 (6 bases). Trimming shortened V by 7 bases and J by 2 bases, and 11 bases separated the two germline ends. Per germline, CDR1 MDHEN and CDR2 SYDVKM. The CDR3 runs 13 residues. The CDR3 here is CASKDGQNYGYTF. DNA of the CDR3: TGTGCCAGCAAAGATGGACAGAACTATGGCTACACCTTC.

The V and J genes are TRBV7-8 and TRBJ1-1; perhaps TRBD1 as D (6 bases). The CDR3 loop spans 14 amino acids. V dropped 4 bases and J dropped 4 bases, with 13 bases sitting between them. CDR1 SGHVS and CDR2 FQNEAQ come from the germline V gene. CDR3 in amino acids: CASSYGQRGTEAFF. The CDR3 nucleotides read TGTGCCAGCAGCTACGGACAGCGGGGCACTGAAGCTTTCTTT.

The chain employs TRBV18 and TRBJ2-5; D gene ambiguous. Deletions cut 4 bases from V and 8 bases from J, with 17 bases between. CDR1 and CDR2 from the germline V gene are KGHSH and LQKENI. This CDR3 comprises 14 residues. The CDR3 here is CASSRAGRQGTQYF. The CDR3 DNA reads as TGTGCCAGCTCACGAGCTGGCCGTCAAGGTACCCAGTACTTC.

In its sample, this clone was seen once. V usage is TRBV5-1 and J usage is TRBJ2-5, with 9 bases identical to TRBD2. CDR3 size: 17 residues. The germline gives CDR1 SGHRS, CDR2 YFSETQ. The junction had 13 bases not matched to a gene; V was cut back by 4 bases and J by 3 bases. Written as DNA, the CDR3 is TGCGCCAGCAGCCGAAGCGGGACAGCGGGAGGTGAAGAGACCCAGTACTTC. It specifies CASSRSGTAGGEETQYF.

The chain links TRBV5-8 to TRBJ1-4; D is possibly TRBD1 (5 bases). This CDR3 is 15 amino acids long. V lost 2 bases, J lost 7 bases, and 15 bases lay in between. CDR1 and CDR2 from the germline V gene are SGHTS and YDEGEE. The CDR3 DNA is TGTGCCAGCAGCTTCCGCTCTGGGGCGGCTGAAAAACTGTTTTTT. It specifies CASSFRSGAAEKLFF.

This clone was seen only once. The chain has TRBV28 and TRBJ1-1; tentatively, D is TRBD1 (5 bases). CDR3 length equals 13 residues. In germline, CDR1 is MDHEN, CDR2 SYDVKM. The V end lost 8 bases, the J end lost 4 bases, and 14 bases lay between the germline ends. The CDR3 sequence: CASLRGGGTEAFF. CDR3 DNA sequence: TGTGCCAGCCTACGTGGGGGAGGCACTGAAGCTTTCTTT.

The V call is TRBV4-2, the J call TRBJ1-2, with TRBD1 identical over 7 bases. Looked up from germline, CDR1 is LGHNA and CDR2 is YNFKEQ. This CDR3 has 16 residues. Trimming took 5 bases from V and 3 from J; bases not matched to a gene: 12. The DNA for the CDR3 is TGTGCCAGCAGCTCCCCCTTGACAGGGATGGACTATGGCTACACCTTC. It yields the protein CASSSPLTGMDYGYTF.